The 21 T cell receptor beta chains presented below share a single source sample, sequenced in a study of CDR3 diversity in severe acne. TCRdb redid the calling of the PCR reads with MiXCR, one entry per CDR3 protein. The sample has tens of thousands of distinct CDR3 sequences, around 53% seen once. Source material: blood. The receptors were gathered from a male donor in good health, without acne.

This clonotype was seen repeatedly, ten times or more. This chain links TRBV30 with TRBJ2-3, with 7 bases matching TRBD2. The CDR3 loop spans 16 amino acids. J was trimmed by 7 bases and V by 0 bases; bases with no gene match: 13. Germline lookup yields CDR1 GTSNPN and CDR2 SVGIG (reference sequence). The CDR3 here is CAWSVGGSLKVYTQYF. The CDR3 DNA reads TGTGCCTGGAGTGTGGGGGGGTCCCTCAAGGTGTATACGCAGTATTTT.

Ten or more counts support this clonotype. Here the CDR3 DNA reads TGTGCCATCGGCGGACAAACTGGGGCCAACGTCCTGACTTTC. Protein product: CAIGGQTGANVLTF. The rearrangement links TRBV10-3 to TRBJ2-6, with D tentatively TRBD1 (5 bases). V lost 8 bases and J 2 bases, leaving 10 bases between the germline ends. CDR3 length: 14 amino acids. Germline CDR1 reads ENHRY; CDR2 reads SYGVKD.

This clonotype was seen many times. The chain recombines TRBV7-8 with TRBJ2-1; 10 bases match TRBD2. The CDR3 spans 15 residues. Per germline, CDR1 SGHVS and CDR2 FQNEAQ. V lost 9 bases, J lost 4 bases, and 9 bases stayed unmatched. The CDR3, as DNA: TGTGCCAGTCGCAAGCGGGAGGGCAGGTACAATGAGCAGTTCTTC. It encodes CASRKREGRYNEQFF.

V is TRBV11-2 and J is TRBJ2-7; 8 bases are a match to TRBD1. The germline V gene has CDR1 SGHAT and CDR2 FQNNGV. After removal of 4 bases from V and 4 bases from J, the junction contained 9 bases not matched to a gene. This CDR3 is 15 amino acids long. The CDR3: CASSSGQGSPYEQYF. The CDR3 nucleotides read TGTGCCAGCAGCTCCGGACAGGGTAGCCCTTACGAGCAGTACTTC.

This chain joins TRBV7-9 and TRBJ1-1; D call uncertain. The V gene lost 0 bases and the J gene lost 5 bases, with 7 bases spanning the gap. Germline V lookup: CDR1 SEHNR, CDR2 FQNEAQ (reference sequence). The CDR3 has 13 residues. CDR3 sequence reads: CASSLAGPTEAFF. The CDR3 DNA reads TGTGCCAGCAGCTTAGCAGGGCCAACTGAAGCTTTCTTT. The whole variable domain, filled in from reference TRBV7-9 and TRBJ1-1, reads DTGVSQNPRHKITKRGQNVTFRCDPISEHNRLYWYRQTLGQGPEFLTYFQNEAQLEKSRLLSDRFSAERPKGSFSTLEIQRTEQGDSAMYLCASSLAGPTEAFFGQGTRLTVV.

The chain has TRBV2 and TRBJ1-2; a weak D match, TRBD1 (6 bases). Per germline, CDR1 SNHLY and CDR2 FYNNEI. The V and J ends lost 5 bases and 2 bases respectively, with 15 bases between them. The CDR3 has 15 residues. CDR3 sequence reads: CASSSGTQVNYGYTF. DNA of the CDR3: TGTGCCAGCAGTTCCGGGACACAAGTCAACTATGGCTACACCTTC.

This clonotype has just a few counts. This CDR3 reads CASSPQQGMNTEAFF. In nucleotides, the CDR3 is TGTGCCAGCAGCCCCCAACAGGGGATGAACACTGAAGCTTTCTTT. The chain carries TRBV7-2 and TRBJ1-1; 7 nucleotides align to TRBD1. Germline CDR1 and CDR2: SGHTA and FQGNSA. The CDR3 is 15 amino acids. V lost 5 bases to trimming and J lost 0 bases; unmatched junction nucleotides: 6.

In its sample, this clonotype was seen a few times. The chain has TRBV12-3 or TRBV12-4 and TRBJ1-5; 7 bases agree with TRBD1. J was trimmed by 0 bases and V by 4 bases; bases with no gene match: 6. The CDR3 runs 16 residues. CDR3 coding DNA: TGTGCCAGCAGTTACAGGGGCGGTTATAGCAATCAGCCCCAGCATTTT. It is translated as CASSYRGGYSNQPQHF.

The chain carries TRBV5-1 and TRBJ2-7, with 7 bases aligning to TRBD2. The junction had 14 bases not matched to a gene; V was cut back by 2 bases and J by 0 bases. CDR3 length equals 18 residues. Germline lookup yields CDR1 SGHRS and CDR2 YFSETQ. The CDR3 spells CASSLCGGAPPCSYEQYF. Here the CDR3 DNA reads TGCGCCAGCAGCTTATGCGGGGGTGCACCTCCGTGCTCCTACGAGCAGTACTTC.

This clonotype was seen ten or more times. The genes are TRBV12-3 or TRBV12-4 and TRBJ1-2, with D hard to call. Trimming pared 3 bases from V and 7 bases from J, leaving 15 bases between. The CDR3 extends over 14 amino acids. The CDR3 DNA is TGTGCCAGCAGTTTGGGCATGCCTTCTGGTGGCTACACCTTC. This sequence encodes CASSLGMPSGGYTF.

CDR3 protein: CASSEPTGGATLFLYF. The CDR3 DNA is TGCGCCAGCAGCGAACCGACAGGGGGGGCCACCCTGTTTCTGTACTTC. The chain joins TRBV5-1 to TRBJ2-7; 9 bases fit TRBD1. The J segment lost 12 bases and the V segment lost 4 bases, leaving 20 bases of the junction unmatched. Germline CDR1 is SGHRS and CDR2 is YFSETQ. There are 16 residues in the CDR3.

CDR3 loop: CSVVGGTVINYGYTF. CDR3 nucleotides: TGCAGCGTTGTAGGGGGGACAGTGATTAACTATGGCTACACCTTC. The chain has TRBV29-1 and TRBJ1-2; 7 nucleotides agree with TRBD1. The CDR3 has 15 residues. J was trimmed by 1 base and V by 4 bases; bases with no gene match: 9. Germline CDR1 and CDR2: SQVTM and ANQGSEA.

With respect to this clonotype: At one boundary the junction diverges from the germline segment, which might be a read error. V is TRBV29-1 and J is TRBJ1-1, with D unresolved. CDR1 and CDR2 from the germline V gene are SQVTM and ANQGSEA. CDR3 length: 14 amino acids. CDR3 nucleotide sequence: TGTGCCAGCACCCCTTCAGACATGGTCGCTGAAGCTTTCTTT. This translates into CASTPSDMVAEAFF.

This chain uses TRBV10-3 with TRBJ2-7; D ambiguous. This CDR3 contains 13 residues. V dropped 3 bases and J dropped 4 bases, with 10 bases sitting between them. Germline CDR1 reads ENHRY; CDR2 reads SYGVKD. As DNA, the CDR3 is TGTGCCATCAGTGAAACATCATGGTACGAGCAGTACTTC. It codes for CAISETSWYEQYF.

The chain employs TRBV4-2 and TRBJ2-7; 9 nucleotides line up with TRBD1. Trimming at V came to 2 bases and at J to 4 bases, leaving 6 bases not matched to a gene. CDR3 size: 15 residues. Germline CDR1 is LGHNA and CDR2 is YNFKEQ. The CDR3 is CASSQRQGDPYEQYF. For the CDR3, the DNA is TGTGCCAGCAGCCAACGACAGGGGGACCCTTACGAGCAGTACTTC.

The chain recombines TRBV25-1 with TRBJ1-5; the match to TRBD1 covers 11 bases. With 9 bases clipped from V and 1 base from J, the junction kept 8 bases outside the gene matches. The CDR3 loop spans 16 amino acids. Germline V CDR1 and CDR2: MGHDK, SYGVNS. The CDR3 coding sequence is TGTGCCAGTAGTTCCCGGACAGGGGGCAGCAATCAGCCCCAGCATTTT. Its protein is CASSSRTGGSNQPQHF.

This clonotype was seen at least ten times. The genes are TRBV7-2 and TRBJ2-1, with D possibly TRBD1 on 7 matching bases. Germline loops: CDR1 SGHTA, CDR2 FQGNSA. The CDR3 is 17 residues long. The V end lost 0 bases, the J end lost 1 base, and 13 bases lay between the germline ends. CDR3 sequence reads: CASSLAPEGASYNEQFF. CDR3 coding DNA: TGTGCCAGCAGCTTAGCCCCGGAGGGGGCTTCCTACAATGAGCAGTTCTTC.

The V gene is TRBV7-3, the J gene TRBJ2-6; 12 bases map to TRBD1. The germline V gene has CDR1 SGHTA and CDR2 FQGTGA. J lost 1 base, V lost 8 bases, and 3 bases had no gene match. There are 16 residues in the CDR3. The CDR3 spells CASGGQGASGANVLTF. The CDR3 region has the DNA TGTGCCAGCGGGGGACAGGGGGCGTCTGGGGCCAACGTCCTGACTTTC.

The chain couples TRBV11-3 to TRBJ2-7; TRBD1 is a possible D gene (6 bases). The CDR3 covers 15 residues. Between the trimmed V and J ends, which lost 3 bases and 0 bases, there was a span of 12 bases. CDR1 SGHNT and CDR2 YENEEA come from the germline V gene. The CDR3 region has the DNA TGTGCCAGCAGCTTCGGACAGAGCCCCTCCTACGAGCAGTACTTC. It translates to CASSFGQSPSYEQYF.

In this sample, this clonotype turned up many times. The chain has TRBV10-3 and TRBJ2-3; TRBD1 matches at 9 bases. CDR3 length: 15 residues. The J segment lost 3 bases and the V segment lost 6 bases, leaving 7 bases of the junction unmatched. From germline, CDR1 is ENHRY and CDR2 SYGVKD. The CDR3 loop reads CAISTTGQGTDTQYF. CDR3 coding DNA: TGTGCCATCAGCACCACGGGACAGGGAACAGATACGCAGTATTTT.

The V gene is TRBV7-4, the J gene TRBJ2-7; no definite D call. The CDR3 sequence is 12 residues long. Trimming cost V 5 bases and J 0 bases, with 5 bases left between them. CDR1 SGHVT and CDR2 SQSDAQ come from the germline V gene. The CDR3 here is CASSRSSYEQYF. In nucleotides, the CDR3 is TGTGCCAGCAGCCGCAGCTCCTACGAGCAGTACTTC.